These 23 T cell receptor beta chains share one sample of origin, sequenced in a study of T cell responses to AZD1222 COVID-19 vaccine. This table comes from immunoSEQ multiplex PCR, and its TCRdb copy is limited to in-frame clones, with some not included. This table has about 69,000 clones, about nine tenths appearing once. The sequences come from peripheral blood, collected on day 0 of AZD1222 vaccination. These TCRs come from an adult in good health.

The chain employs TRBV29-1 and TRBJ2-5; the match to TRBD1 covers 7 bases. The V and J ends lost 2 bases and 3 bases, in that order; junction bases with no gene match: 3. From germline, CDR1 is SQVTM and CDR2 ANQGSEA. The length of the CDR3 is 13 residues. The CDR3 nucleotides read TGCAGCGTTGAACCCGACAGGGAAGAGACCCAGTACTTC. Residues: CSVEPDREETQYF.

J is TRBJ2-5 and V is TRBV6-1; D could derive from TRBD1 or TRBD2 (5 bases each). Germline V CDR1 and CDR2: MNHNS, SASEGT. The CDR3 runs to 16 residues. The V end was cut by 3 bases, the J end by 7 bases, with 21 bases between. The chain's CDR3 is CASSDTTGTEKRTQYF. CDR3 nucleotide sequence: TGTGCCAGCAGTGATACTACCGGGACGGAAAAAAGGACCCAGTACTTC.

V gene TRBV5-1 combines with J gene TRBJ1-4, with no clear D. Trimming took off 4 bases at V and 0 bases at J, with 7 bases between the two ends. This CDR3 contains 14 residues. Germline values: CDR1 SGHRS, CDR2 YFSETQ. The chain's CDR3 is CASSASATNEKLFF. DNA of the CDR3: TGCGCCAGCAGCGCCAGTGCAACTAATGAAAAACTGTTTTTT.

The rearrangement uses TRBV19 and TRBJ2-1; D is ambiguous. V gave up 4 bases and J gave up 6 bases, with 10 bases separating them. The germline CDR1 and CDR2 sequences are LNHDA and SQIVND (reference sequence). The length of the CDR3 is 13 residues. This CDR3 is CASSTHLGNEQFF. CDR3 sequence (DNA): TGTGCCAGTAGTACCCATCTAGGCAATGAGCAGTTCTTC.

The chain uses TRBV5-5 and TRBJ2-1; D unclear. V was shortened by 6 bases and J by 8 bases, with 15 bases between the two germline ends. Germline V CDR1 and CDR2: SGHKS, YYEKEE (reference sequence). CDR3 length equals 13 residues. The CDR3 DNA is TGTGCCAGCACCGCGTACGCCTCAGATGAGCAGTTCTTC. Its translation: CASTAYASDEQFF.

This chain links TRBV7-9 with TRBJ2-1; TRBD1 might be the D (5 bases). CDR1 SEHNR and CDR2 FQNEAQ come from the germline V gene (reference sequence). V was shortened by 5 bases and J by 3 bases, with 17 bases between the two germline ends. The CDR3 has 16 residues. CDR3 coding DNA: TGTGCCAGCAGCCCCGTCTGGGCGGACATCTACAATGAGCAGTTCTTC. It codes for CASSPVWADIYNEQFF.

The J gene is TRBJ2-5, the V gene TRBV27; 10 bases line up with TRBD1. Per the germline V gene, CDR1 is MNHEY and CDR2 is SMNVEV (reference sequence). The CDR3 consists of 15 residues. V was clipped by 5 bases and J by 5 bases; unmatched bases: 8. CDR3 region: CASSLGTGVQETQYF. The DNA for the CDR3 is TGTGCCAGCAGTCTAGGGACAGGGGTTCAGGAGACCCAGTACTTC.

V is TRBV29-1 and J is TRBJ2-3; perhaps TRBD1 as D (6 bases). Germline V gives CDR1 SQVTM, CDR2 ANQGSEA. Trimming removed 5 bases from V and 3 bases from J, with 9 bases in between. This CDR3 has 12 residues. In DNA, the CDR3 is TGCAGCGTTCCCCAGGGGACAGATACGCAGTATTTT. As protein: CSVPQGTDTQYF.

This chain joins TRBV4-2 and TRBJ1-6; 7 nucleotides agree with TRBD1. The V segment lost 5 bases and the J segment 6 bases; nucleotides outside the gene matches: 7. There are 15 residues in the CDR3. The germline CDR1 and CDR2 sequences are LGHNA and YNFKEQ. The CDR3 bases are TGTGCCAGCAGCGCCCAGACAGGGAGTAATTCACCCCTCCACTTT. It codes for CASSAQTGSNSPLHF.

V gene TRBV9 combines with J gene TRBJ1-4; D call uncertain. V was clipped by 3 bases and J by 0 bases, with 12 bases between them. Germline V gene lookup returns CDR1 SGDLS and CDR2 YYNGEE. This CDR3 has 16 residues. This CDR3 reads CASSAQRGATNEKLFF. CDR3 bases: TGTGCCAGCAGCGCGCAACGGGGAGCAACTAATGAAAAACTGTTTTTT.

Worth noting for this clone: The sample carries other DNA sequences with the same CDR3. CDR3 residues: CASSHGGSGANVLTF. As DNA, the CDR3 is TGCGCCAGCAGCCACGGCGGCTCTGGGGCCAACGTCCTGACTTTC. The chain is built from TRBV5-1 and TRBJ2-6, with no clear D. V shed 4 bases and J shed 0 bases, with 8 bases lying between them. This CDR3 is 15 amino acids long. The germline gives CDR1 SGHRS, CDR2 YFSETQ.

The rearrangement links TRBV4-3 to TRBJ2-3, with D tentatively TRBD2 (6 bases). The CDR3 runs 13 residues. CDR1 is LGHNA and CDR2 is YSLEER in the germline V gene. Trimming pared 5 bases from V and 4 bases from J, leaving 10 bases between. DNA for the CDR3: TGCGCCAGCAGCGGCAGGGAGGCAGATACGCAGTATTTT. This encodes CASSGREADTQYF.

The V and J genes are TRBV28 and TRBJ2-1; D might be TRBD2 (6 bases). The CDR3 loop spans 14 amino acids. Trimming took 5 bases from V and 8 from J, leaving 16 bases between them. CDR1 and CDR2 from the germline V gene are MDHEN and SYDVKM. CDR3: CASSPGAPSHEQFF. The CDR3 nucleotides are TGTGCCAGCAGTCCGGGAGCCCCGAGTCATGAGCAGTTCTTC.

The rearrangement uses TRBV2 and TRBJ2-1, with 11 bases that match TRBD2. The CDR3 has 13 residues. Trimming at V came to 7 bases and at J to 6 bases, leaving 2 bases not matched to a gene. Germline CDR1 and CDR2: SNHLY and FYNNEI. The CDR3 nucleotides are TGTGCCAGCAACGGACTAGCGGGCAATGAGCAGTTCTTC. Translated: CASNGLAGNEQFF.

The V and J genes are TRBV4-2 and TRBJ2-2; 8 bases align to TRBD2. V shed 0 bases and J 3 bases; nucleotides not matched to a gene: 3. The CDR3 loop spans 16 amino acids. Germline loops: CDR1 LGHNA, CDR2 YNFKEQ. CDR3 protein: CASSQEGGGYTGELFF. DNA of the CDR3: TGTGCCAGCAGCCAAGAAGGCGGGGGGTACACCGGGGAGCTGTTTTTT.

The rearrangement joins TRBV19 to TRBJ2-3, with 12 bases fitting TRBD2. The germline V gene encodes CDR1 LNHDA and CDR2 SQIVND (reference sequence). The CDR3 is 16 amino acids. The J segment lost 3 bases and the V segment lost 5 bases, leaving 6 bases of the junction unmatched. The CDR3 nucleotides read TGTGCCAGTAGTCCCACTAGCGGGGGGAAGACAGATACGCAGTATTTT. This translates into CASSPTSGGKTDTQYF.

This clone was seen once. The chain is built from TRBV2 and TRBJ2-7; TRBD2 might be the D (6 bases). Germline lookup yields CDR1 SNHLY and CDR2 FYNNEI. V was cut by 6 bases and J by 3 bases, with 18 bases left in between. CDR3 length equals 15 residues. Written as DNA, the CDR3 is TGTGCCAGCAGCCCCCCGGGACTGGGGTTCTACGAGCAGTACTTC. Translation: CASSPPGLGFYEQYF. Based on the CDR3 plus reference TRBV2 and TRBJ2-7, the full variable domain is EPEVTQTPSHQVTQMGQEVILRCVPISNHLYFYWYRQILGQKVEFLVSFYNNEISEKSEIFDDQFSVERPDGSNFTLKIRSTKLEDSAMYFCASSPPGLGFYEQYFGPGTRLTVT.

The chain couples TRBV25-1 to TRBJ2-1; 9 nucleotides line up with TRBD1. CDR1 MGHDK and CDR2 SYGVNS come from the germline V gene. Trimming at V came to 2 bases and at J to 5 bases, leaving 4 bases not matched to a gene. This CDR3 is 15 amino acids long. In DNA form, the CDR3 reads TGTGCCAGCAGTGAACCCAGGACAGGGGACAATGAGCAGTTCTTC. It is translated as CASSEPRTGDNEQFF.

The J gene is TRBJ1-2, the V gene TRBV6-5; perhaps TRBD1 as D (5 bases). Germline CDR1 and CDR2: MNHEY and SVGAGI. The CDR3 consists of 16 residues. The germline V and J ends were trimmed by 0 bases and 5 bases, with 16 bases remaining between them. The CDR3 nucleotides read TGTGCCAGCAGTTACTCCGAGTCGGGGGGACCTTATGGCTACACCTTC. It is translated as CASSYSESGGPYGYTF.

The gene calls are TRBV3-1 (or the pseudogene TRBV3-2) and TRBJ2-3; 9 nucleotides align to TRBD2. The V and J ends lost 0 bases and 4 bases, in that order; junction bases with no gene match: 8. Germline assignment: CDR1 LGHDT and CDR2 YNNKEL (reference sequence). This CDR3 comprises 17 residues. The CDR3 DNA reads TGTGCCAGCAGCCAAGAGGTAGCGGGAGAAATAGCAGATACGCAGTATTTT. This encodes CASSQEVAGEIADTQYF.

The DNA for the CDR3 is TGCGCCAGCAGCCAAGAGCCGAACGCCTACGAGCAGTACTTC. Translation: CASSQEPNAYEQYF. The V and J genes are TRBV4-1 and TRBJ2-7; no reliable D call. Trimming removed 0 bases at V and 2 bases at J, with 8 bases between. Germline V gene data show CDR1 as MGHRA and CDR2 as YSYEKL. The CDR3 length is 14 residues.

The chain combines TRBV19 with TRBJ2-3; D may correspond to TRBD1 or TRBD2 (5 bases each). The germline gives CDR1 LNHDA, CDR2 SQIVND (reference sequence). The CDR3 totals 11 residues. The V end lost 6 bases, the J end lost 11 bases, and 12 bases lay between the germline ends. The CDR3 here is CASSPGTLQYF. CDR3 coding DNA: TGTGCCAGTAGCCCCGGGACCTTGCAGTATTTT.

This clone was observed a handful of times. The chain combines TRBV28 with TRBJ1-6, with D hard to call. The V and J ends lost 4 bases and 8 bases respectively, with 12 bases between them. This CDR3 is 14 amino acids long. CDR1 and CDR2 (germline): MDHEN, SYDVKM. This chain's CDR3 is CASSSQGWDSPLHF. The CDR3 DNA follows: TGTGCCAGCAGTTCCCAAGGGTGGGATTCACCCCTCCACTTT.